This TCR beta chain was captured in a study of long-term antiretroviral therapy in people with HIV. Regarding the study as a whole: Subsequent to ART, diversity was augmented yet persisted below that of transplant donor controls.

Germline-derived CDR1 and CDR2 are DFQATT and SNEGSKA (reference sequence). The CDR3 loop spans 11 amino acids. The germline V and J ends were trimmed by 0 bases and 5 bases, with 4 bases remaining between them. The libraries were made with immunoSEQ v3.0 at survey level. Each sample aimed for roughly 35,000-50,000 sequenced T-cell genomes. Measured with immunoSEQ multiplex PCR; TCRdb has only the in-frame clones, and not every one. The data contain approximately 31,000 clones, approximately 90% of them singletons. Each sample contained about 0.9-10 million cryopreserved PBMC, thawed before DNA extraction. As to this clone: The antigen is not known.

The rearrangement joins TRBV20-1 to TRBJ2-5; D not certain. The sequenced sample was unsorted PBMCs, obtained 1.1 years after starting antiretroviral therapy. The sequence came from a young man with HIV. The CDR3, as DNA: TGCAGTGCTAGAGACGGGGAGACCCAGTACTTC. This gives the protein CSARDGETQYF.